The 23 T cell receptor beta chains below were found in one sample sequenced in a study of CD8+CD57+ T cells in acquired aplastic anemia. Genomic DNA served as template for TCR beta VDJ and CDR3 profiling. One entry per CDR3 protein results from TCRdb running MiXCR on the reads. The data show just over 400,000 distinct CDR3 sequences, roughly 64% seen once. Material for sequencing was sorted CD4+, CD8+, or CD8+CD57+ T cells (not recorded which) from PBMCs. All receptors derive from a human donor in good health, serving as a control.

Many counts were recorded for this clonotype. The chain couples TRBV11-3 to TRBJ2-1; D may be TRBD1 (5 bases). CDR3 length equals 15 residues. Germline CDR1 is SGHNT and CDR2 is YENEEA. The V end lost 1 base, the J end lost 3 bases, and 10 bases lay between the germline ends. Here the CDR3 reads CASSLVRAYYNEQFF. The CDR3 nucleotides read TGTGCCAGCAGCTTAGTCAGGGCCTACTACAATGAGCAGTTCTTC.

This chain links TRBV24-1 with TRBJ1-6, with D uncertain. Germline assignment: CDR1 KGHDR and CDR2 SFDVKD. This CDR3 spans 14 amino acids. Trimming removed 5 bases at V and 10 bases at J, with 14 bases between. The CDR3 region is CATSAGSLDSPLHF. The CDR3 DNA follows: TGTGCCACCAGTGCAGGATCATTAGACTCACCCCTCCACTTT.

For this clonotype: The missing conserved phenylalanine or tryptophan at the end of this CDR3 makes a read error likely. The DNA is left out, because the CDR3 cannot be placed on it with certainty; the CDR3 is given as TCRdb lists it. The chain carries TRBV7-2 and TRBJ1-6; TRBD1 was called by the table and not checked on the DNA. A total of 13 residues make up the CDR3, ends included. Germline V lookup: CDR1 SGHTA, CDR2 FQGNSA. The CDR3 spells CASRPRGEGLLQV.

V is TRBV20-1 and J is TRBJ2-5, with no clear D. Germline V CDR1 and CDR2: DFQATT, SNEGSKA (reference sequence). V shed 0 bases and J shed 9 bases, with 11 bases lying between them. The CDR3 spans 12 residues. CDR3 protein: CSARDSLAAQYF. In DNA form, the CDR3 reads TGCAGTGCTAGAGACAGCCTGGCGGCCCAGTACTTC.

The chain recombines TRBV20-1 with TRBJ2-1, with 10 bases identical to TRBD1. Trimming removed 1 base from V and 4 bases from J; junction bases left unmatched: 4. CDR1 is DFQATT, CDR2 SNEGSKA, per germline (reference sequence). The CDR3 totals 15 residues. CDR3 in amino acids: CSARVPGQGYNEQFF. The CDR3 DNA reads TGCAGTGCTAGAGTCCCGGGACAGGGGTACAATGAGCAGTTCTTC.

The genes are TRBV19 and TRBJ2-1, with TRBD2 as a possible D gene (5 bases). The CDR3 is made up of 14 amino acids. Germline CDR1 LNHDA, CDR2 SQIVND (reference sequence). The V end lost 7 bases, the J end lost 14 bases, and 24 bases lay between the germline ends. DNA for the CDR3: TGTGCCAGTACCCCTGCCTTGTCGTGGACTGGGAAGTTCTTC. It is translated as CASTPALSWTGKFF.

J is TRBJ1-2 and V is TRBV11-2; D is perhaps TRBD1 (5 bases). From germline, CDR1 is SGHAT and CDR2 FQNNGV. This CDR3 has 13 residues. V was cut by 5 bases and J by 6 bases, with 13 bases left in between. In DNA form, the CDR3 reads TGTGCCAGCAGCCTACGCGCGGGGGATGGCTACACCTTC. This gives the protein CASSLRAGDGYTF. Full variable domain (rest looked up from reference TRBV11-2 and TRBJ1-2): EAGVAQSPRYKIIEKRQSVAFWCNPISGHATLYWYQQILGQGPKLLIQFQNNGVVDDSQLPKDRFSAERLKGVDSTLKIQPAKLEDSAVYLCASSLRAGDGYTFGSGTRLTVV.

On this clonotype itself: At one end the junction does not follow the germline gene, possibly because of a read error. The CDR3 spells CSASWRGNTGELSW. The CDR3, as DNA: TGCAGTGCTAGTTGGCGGGGGAACACCGGGGAGCTGTCTTGG. The chain has TRBV20-1 and TRBJ2-2, with 7 nucleotides matching TRBD2. Germline-derived CDR1 and CDR2 are DFQATT and SNEGSKA (reference sequence). CDR3 length: 14 amino acids.

This clonotype was counted ten times or more. This sequence joins TRBV5-1 and TRBJ2-5, with D possibly TRBD1 on 6 matching bases. CDR1 is SGHRS, CDR2 YFSETQ, per germline. The V end lost 3 bases, the J end lost 4 bases, and 16 bases lay between the germline ends. The CDR3 covers 15 residues. CDR3: CASSSSQGMVETQYF. CDR3 nucleotides: TGCGCCAGCAGCTCGTCACAGGGAATGGTAGAGACCCAGTACTTC.

The J gene is TRBJ1-1, the V gene TRBV11-2, with D perhaps TRBD1 (6 bases). The CDR3 totals 17 residues. Between the trimmed V and J ends, which lost 6 bases and 5 bases, there was a span of 25 bases. Looked up from germline, CDR1 is SGHAT and CDR2 is FQNNGV. The CDR3 DNA follows: TGTGCCAGCAGTCCGTCGGGGCAGCTCGAGGGGGAAACTGAAGCTTTCTTT. It specifies CASSPSGQLEGETEAFF.

The genes are TRBV20-1 and TRBJ2-1; D might be TRBD1 (6 bases). Germline lookup yields CDR1 DFQATT and CDR2 SNEGSKA (reference sequence). This CDR3 has 10 amino acids. Trimming removed 6 bases from V and 8 bases from J, with 8 bases in between. The CDR3 spells CSAGADEQFF. CDR3 bases: TGCAGTGCGGGGGCCGATGAGCAGTTCTTC.

V usage is TRBV18 and J usage is TRBJ1-1, with D possibly being TRBD1 (5 bases). This CDR3 has 14 amino acids. Germline CDR1 is KGHSH and CDR2 is LQKENI. Trimming took off 3 bases at V and 4 bases at J, with 12 bases between the two ends. CDR3 bases: TGTGCCAGCTCACCGGGACCGCCGTCCACTGAAGCTTTCTTT. It translates to CASSPGPPSTEAFF.

The genes are TRBV29-1 and TRBJ1-2; D gene uncertain. CDR1 and CDR2 from the germline V gene are SQVTM and ANQGSEA. The CDR3 is 11 residues long. CDR3 sequence: CILGPGRSYTF. The CDR3 nucleotides are TGCATCCTTGGTCCGGGCCGAAGCTACACCTTC. The full variable domain, its missing parts supplied by reference TRBV29-1 and TRBJ1-2, is SAVISQKPSRDICQRGTSLTIQCQVDSQVTMMFWYRQQPGQSLTLIATANQGSEATYESGFVIDKFPISRPNLTFSTLTVSNMSPEDSSIYLCILGPGRSYTFGSGTRLTVV.

This clonotype was recorded many times. The chain couples TRBV7-2 to TRBJ2-1; 7 bases match TRBD1. V shed 6 bases and J 3 bases; nucleotides not matched to a gene: 11. Germline V lookup: CDR1 SGHTA, CDR2 FQGNSA. The CDR3 is 16 amino acids. This CDR3 reads CASRHPTGVVYNEQFF. Written as DNA, the CDR3 is TGTGCCAGCAGGCACCCCACAGGGGTCGTCTACAATGAGCAGTTCTTC.

The CDR3 DNA sequence: TGCAGTGTTAGGATAGGGCCGAACACTGAAGCTTTCTTT. Translation gives CSVRIGPNTEAFF. The rearrangement links TRBV20-1 to TRBJ1-1; D remains unclear. CDR3 length: 13 amino acids. Germline values: CDR1 DFQATT, CDR2 SNEGSKA (reference sequence). The ends were cut back, 7 bases at V and 1 base at J, with 13 bases in the middle.

In the case of this clonotype: It is unclear where the CDR3 begins or ends on the DNA, so no DNA is shown, and the CDR3 is as TCRdb lists it. This chain connects TRBV7-6 to TRBJ2-1. Germline CDR1 is SGHVS and CDR2 is FNYEAQ. The CDR3 length equals 15 residues, ends included. CDR3: CASSLEADTQYFGFF.

V is TRBV15 and J is TRBJ2-3; D assignment may be TRBD1 or TRBD2 (5 bases each). This CDR3 comprises 16 residues. V was trimmed by 0 bases and J by 4 bases, leaving 14 bases between them. Per the germline V gene, CDR1 is LNHNV and CDR2 is YYDKDF (reference sequence). The CDR3: CATSRDRGATADTQYF. The CDR3 coding sequence is TGTGCCACCAGCAGAGATAGGGGAGCGACCGCAGATACGCAGTATTTT.

This rearrangement joins TRBV9 to TRBJ2-7; D unresolved. The CDR3 spans 15 residues. Trimming removed 4 bases at V and 9 bases at J, with 23 bases between. From germline, CDR1 is SGDLS and CDR2 YYNGEE. The CDR3 spells CASSSPGDTQWVQYF. CDR3 in DNA: TGTGCCAGCAGCTCCCCAGGAGATACGCAGTGGGTGCAGTACTTC. Supplemented by reference TRBV9 and TRBJ2-7, the full variable domain reads DSGVTQTPKHLITATGQRVTLRCSPRSGDLSVYWYQQSLDQGLQFLIQYYNGEERAKGNILERFSAQQFPDLHSELNLSSLELGDSALYFCASSSPGDTQWVQYFGPGTRLTVT.

CDR3 in DNA: TGTGCCAGCAGTTACTCGGGGCAGGGCTACGAGCAGTACTACTTC. This gives the protein CASSYSGQGYEQYYF. The V call is TRBV7-6, the J call TRBJ2-7; D tentatively reads TRBD1 or TRBD2 (5 bases each). V was trimmed by 6 bases and J by 13 bases, leaving 28 bases between them. Per the germline V gene, CDR1 is SGHVS and CDR2 is FNYEAQ. This CDR3 contains 15 residues.

V gene TRBV4-2 combines with J gene TRBJ2-5; possibly TRBD2 for D (5 bases). The CDR3 has 14 residues. Germline V CDR1 and CDR2: LGHNA, YNFKEQ. Between the trimmed V and J ends, which lost 1 base and 7 bases, there was a span of 13 bases. The CDR3 DNA reads TGTGCCAGCAGCCAAGTAGAAGCGGACGGGACCCAGTACTTC. Protein sequence: CASSQVEADGTQYF.

Worth noting for this clonotype: An end of the junction does not agree with germline; a read error may underlie this. In DNA, the CDR3 is TGTGCCAGCAGCCCGCGGGGCAGAGGAGATATCACAGATTTT. Amino acid sequence: CASSPRGRGDITDF. This chain links TRBV7-2 with TRBJ2-3; the D gene is possibly TRBD2 (6 bases). The germline gives CDR1 SGHTA, CDR2 FQGNSA. The CDR3 covers 14 residues.

The chain carries TRBV6-2 or TRBV6-3 and TRBJ1-2; the D gene is possibly TRBD1 (6 bases). This CDR3 is built from 15 residues. The V gene lost 7 bases and the J gene lost 4 bases, with 19 bases spanning the gap. CDR1 and CDR2 from the germline V gene are MNHEY and SVGEGT. CDR3 loop: CASILAYQGSYGYTF. The CDR3 DNA reads as TGTGCCAGCATATTAGCGTATCAGGGGAGCTATGGCTACACCTTC.

The chain links TRBV12-3 or TRBV12-4 to TRBJ1-6; no firm D call. With 7 bases removed from V and 14 bases from J, the gap between germline ends came to 18 bases. The CDR3 loop spans 13 amino acids. The CDR3 coding sequence is TGTGCCAGCACCGAAGCCACCGTCGGGACCCTCCACTTT. This gives the protein CASTEATVGTLHF.